This TCR beta chain was sequenced in a study of cytomegalovirus exposure and HLA in healthy donors. The germline gives CDR1 MNHEY, CDR2 SMNVEV (reference sequence). Trimming took 4 bases from V and 3 from J; bases not matched to a gene: 6. This CDR3 has 15 residues. Study-wide results and limits: Association with HLA alleles at 0.05 false discovery rate was found for 16,951 TCR beta sequences in a later analysis. The authors later linked a missense DCLRE1C variant to TCR beta V- and J-gene trimming. Most of the TCR beta V segments (in an earlier analysis) were productive either about 87% or about 30% of the time. Among TCR beta chains, those listed as cytomegalovirus-associated numbered about 160.

A remark on this clone: Antigen: not known.

Researchers ran the PCR with 60 Vbeta and 13 Jbeta primers. Only in-frame clones appear in the TCRdb table, and some are missing; sequencing was by immunoSEQ multiplex PCR. The sample shows more than 150,000 clones, around 86% of them seen only once. V is TRBV27 and J is TRBJ2-7; TRBD2 agrees at 10 bases. This receptor was taken from a man between 40 and 49 years old in good health and CMV-seropositive. Sequencing was carried out using PBMCs. The CDR3 region has the DNA TGTGCCAGCAGTTCCCCACTAGCGGGATTCTACGAGCAGTACTTC. Protein sequence: CASSSPLAGFYEQYF.